Presented here are 24 T cell receptor beta chains from one specimen sequenced in a study of vaccination effects on CD4 cells after COVID-19. Pools of viral peptides were used by the ViraFEST assay to expand antigen-specific CD4+ T cells ahead of sequencing. The authors isolated CD4+ T cells after nine to eleven days of culture. It was two doses of either the BNT162b2 or mRNA-1273 vaccine that participants received. Only in-frame clones appear in the TCRdb table, and some are missing; sequencing was by immunoSEQ multiplex PCR. This sample yields tens of thousands of clones, of which over 70% are seen a single time; about 1.6% belongs to the top ten. Their target antigens are unknown. Here the sequenced sample was CD4+ T cells from PBMCs cultured with HCoV-229E spike peptides, taken after COVID-19 vaccination. The receptors derive from a human donor who received a COVID-19 vaccine.

This chain joins TRBV27 and TRBJ2-3, with D perhaps TRBD1 or TRBD2 (5 bases each). The germline gives CDR1 MNHEY, CDR2 SMNVEV (reference sequence). This CDR3 is 13 amino acids long. Deletions cut 6 bases from V and 10 bases from J, with 17 bases between. The CDR3 nucleotides are TGTGCCAGCAGCCAAACCGGGACCGGGGCGCAGTATTTT. Translating gives CASSQTGTGAQYF.

The rearrangement joins TRBV6-2 or TRBV6-3 to TRBJ2-1, with 14 bases matching TRBD2. With V trimmed by 5 bases and J by 3 bases, 12 bases remained unmatched. The CDR3 is made up of 19 amino acids. The germline CDR1 and CDR2 sequences are MNHEY and SVGEGT. DNA for the CDR3: TGTGCCAGCAGTCAGCCCCGGACTAGCGGGGGGCTTTTCTACAATGAGCAGTTCTTC. Its translation: CASSQPRTSGGLFYNEQFF.

The chain joins TRBV5-6 to TRBJ2-7; D possibly corresponds to TRBD2 (5 bases). Germline CDR1 is SGHDT and CDR2 is YYEEEE. V dropped 1 base and J dropped 10 bases, with 12 bases sitting between them. There are 12 residues in the CDR3. The CDR3, as DNA: TGTGCCAGCAGCTTGTTTGATGGGAGACAGTACGTC. Its translation: CASSLFDGRQYV.

The rearrangement joins TRBV14 to TRBJ2-7; TRBD2 matches 14 bases. This CDR3 has 15 residues. Germline V gene sequence: CDR1 SGHDN, CDR2 FVKESK. After removal of 4 bases from V and 2 bases from J, the junction contained 1 base not matched to a gene. The CDR3 reads CASSLTSGGAYEQYV. CDR3 bases: TGTGCCAGCAGCCTGACTAGCGGGGGGGCCTACGAGCAGTACGTC.

V is TRBV28 and J is TRBJ1-5; D uncertain. The length of the CDR3 is 13 residues. With 8 bases removed from V and 0 bases from J, the gap between germline ends came to 8 bases. The germline CDR1 and CDR2 sequences are MDHEN and SYDVKM. This chain's CDR3 is CASGIDSNQPQHF. As DNA, the CDR3 is TGTGCCAGCGGCATAGATAGCAATCAGCCCCAGCATTTT.

This chain uses TRBV28 with TRBJ1-3; D unclear. Deletions cut 2 bases from V and 0 bases from J, with 11 bases between. The germline V gene encodes CDR1 MDHEN and CDR2 SYDVKM. The CDR3 runs 16 residues. Here the CDR3 DNA reads TGTGCCAGCAGTTTACTTTCCATCGGCTCTGGAAACACCATATATTTT. This translates into CASSLLSIGSGNTIYF.

The gene calls are TRBV19 and TRBJ1-6; D may be TRBD1 (5 bases). Germline-derived CDR1 and CDR2 are LNHDA and SQIVND (reference sequence). This CDR3 comprises 14 residues. Trimming shortened V by 7 bases and J by 7 bases, and 14 bases separated the two germline ends. The CDR3 DNA reads TGTGCCAGTAAAGAGGGCAGGGTGAATTCACCCCTCCACTTT. Translation: CASKEGRVNSPLHF.

This clone has only a few counts. The chain joins TRBV7-2 to TRBJ1-3; D not certain. The germline gives CDR1 SGHTA, CDR2 FQGNSA. V lost 5 bases, J lost 5 bases, and 7 bases lay in between. This CDR3 has 12 amino acids. CDR3: CASSLDRNTIYF. CDR3 sequence (DNA): TGTGCCAGCAGCCTGGACCGAAACACCATATATTTT.

The J gene is TRBJ2-5, the V gene TRBV3-1 (or the pseudogene TRBV3-2); 10 bases are a match to TRBD1. The V segment lost 5 bases and the J segment 2 bases; nucleotides outside the gene matches: 2. CDR3 length equals 14 residues. Germline V gives CDR1 LGHDT, CDR2 YNNKEL (reference sequence). CDR3 residues: CASSGTGEQETQYF. CDR3 nucleotides: TGTGCCAGCAGCGGGACAGGGGAGCAAGAGACCCAGTACTTC.

The J gene is TRBJ1-2, the V gene TRBV2; no definite D call. The V end was cut by 6 bases, the J end by 4 bases, with 12 bases between. This CDR3 has 13 amino acids. Germline CDR1 and CDR2: SNHLY and FYNNEI. CDR3 region: CASSPDGPYGYTF. In DNA form, the CDR3 reads TGTGCCAGCAGCCCAGACGGCCCCTATGGCTACACCTTC.

In DNA form, the CDR3 reads TGTGCCAGCAGCGTAGATCTGGGGGCCTATGGCTACACCTTC. It is translated as CASSVDLGAYGYTF. The chain couples TRBV9 to TRBJ1-2, with D perhaps matching TRBD1 (6 bases). Germline loops: CDR1 SGDLS, CDR2 YYNGEE. Trimming cost V 0 bases and J 4 bases, with 10 bases left between them. This CDR3 is built from 14 residues.

The chain joins TRBV12-3 or TRBV12-4 to TRBJ1-5; D is uncertain. The CDR3 has 12 residues. V dropped 6 bases and J dropped 6 bases, with 9 bases sitting between them. CDR3 residues: CASSSYGQPQHF. The DNA for the CDR3 is TGTGCCAGCAGCTCCTACGGTCAGCCCCAGCATTTT.

The chain has TRBV6-5 and TRBJ1-1; 7 bases align to TRBD1. The germline V gene encodes CDR1 MNHEY and CDR2 SVGAGI. This CDR3 spans 14 amino acids. J was trimmed by 1 base and V by 6 bases; bases with no gene match: 5. CDR3 sequence: CASRWTGENTEAFF. The CDR3 nucleotides read TGTGCCAGCAGGTGGACAGGTGAGAACACTGAAGCTTTCTTT.

The chain is built from TRBV27 and TRBJ2-3; 16 bases are a match to TRBD2. Losses at the gene ends were 4 bases for V and 4 bases for J; bases not matched to a gene: 8. The CDR3 extends over 18 amino acids. Germline loops: CDR1 MNHEY, CDR2 SMNVEV (reference sequence). The CDR3 coding sequence is TGTGCCAGCAGTTCCCTGGGACTAGCGGGGGGGCGCTCAGATACGCAGTATTTT. Translated, it gives CASSSLGLAGGRSDTQYF.

Concerning this clone itself: The same CDR3 also results from other DNA sequences found in this sample. V usage is TRBV5-1 and J usage is TRBJ1-3; tentative D call: TRBD1 (5 bases). Between the trimmed V and J ends, which lost 2 bases and 3 bases, there was a span of 9 bases. Per the germline V gene, CDR1 is SGHRS and CDR2 is YFSETQ. CDR3 length: 14 amino acids. The CDR3 DNA reads TGCGCCAGCAGCTTTGGGACCGATGGAAACACCATATATTTT. Protein sequence: CASSFGTDGNTIYF.

This chain uses TRBV5-6 with TRBJ2-5; D may be TRBD1 (5 bases). In germline, CDR1 is SGHDT, CDR2 YYEEEE. The CDR3 has 16 amino acids. V was clipped by 2 bases and J by 5 bases, with 19 bases between them. In DNA, the CDR3 is TGTGCCAGCAGCTTAGGGTGGGGCAGTCTGAACGAGACCCAGTACTTC. Translated, it gives CASSLGWGSLNETQYF.

V and J are TRBV25-1 and TRBJ1-3; the D is unclear. The CDR3 contains 13 residues. V lost 7 bases and J 0 bases, leaving 7 bases between the germline ends. Germline V gene data show CDR1 as MGHDK and CDR2 as SYGVNS. CDR3 sequence: CASTLYSGNTIYF. The CDR3 DNA is TGTGCCAGCACTTTATACTCTGGAAACACCATATATTTT.

The chain carries TRBV7-9 and TRBJ2-3, with D uncertain. The CDR3 extends over 16 amino acids. Per germline, CDR1 SEHNR and CDR2 FQNEAQ (reference sequence). The ends were cut back, 5 bases at V and 3 bases at J, with 18 bases in the middle. CDR3 sequence reads: CASSPRSFEMTDTQYF. The CDR3 region has the DNA TGTGCCAGCAGCCCCCGTTCGTTCGAGATGACAGATACGCAGTATTTT.

The chain is built from TRBV7-2 and TRBJ1-5; no clear D gene. The length of the CDR3 is 15 residues. V was cut by 3 bases and J by 5 bases, with 14 bases left in between. Per germline, CDR1 SGHTA and CDR2 FQGNSA. CDR3 residues: CASSLPEEVDQPQHF. The DNA of the CDR3 is TGTGCCAGCAGCTTGCCGGAAGAGGTCGATCAGCCCCAGCATTTT.

The V gene is TRBV4-1, the J gene TRBJ2-5; D is perhaps TRBD1 or TRBD2 (7 bases each). V was pared by 1 base and J by 5 bases, with 14 bases between. Germline lookup yields CDR1 MGHRA and CDR2 YSYEKL. The CDR3 is 15 amino acids. The CDR3: CASSQGDREGETQYF. The CDR3 bases are TGCGCCAGCAGCCAAGGAGACAGGGAGGGGGAGACCCAGTACTTC.

This clone came up once. The gene calls are TRBV5-5 and TRBJ1-2; a possible D gene is TRBD1 (6 bases). From germline, CDR1 is SGHKS and CDR2 YYEKEE (reference sequence). The CDR3 contains 13 residues. V lost 1 base and J lost 7, with 11 bases in between. CDR3 amino acids: CASSLTAGAGYTF. The CDR3 DNA follows: TGTGCCAGCAGCTTGACGGCAGGGGCTGGCTACACCTTC.

This chain joins TRBV18 and TRBJ1-4, with 8 bases aligning to TRBD1. Germline CDR1 is KGHSH and CDR2 is LQKENI. The CDR3 loop spans 14 amino acids. V trimming: 5 bases; J trimming: 8 bases; junction bases outside the gene matches: 7. Written as DNA, the CDR3 is TGTGCCAGCTCATTACTGGACAGGGACGAAAAACTGTTTTTT. Protein: CASSLLDRDEKLFF.

The chain has TRBV18 and TRBJ1-3; D is undetermined. Trimming removed 0 bases at V and 4 bases at J, with 10 bases between. The CDR3 sequence is 15 residues long. The V gene's germline CDR1 is KGHSH and CDR2 LQKENI. The CDR3 nucleotides read TGTGCCAGCTCACCACCCAATGAACGAGGAAACACCATATATTTT. Its protein is CASSPPNERGNTIYF.

By share, this clone ranks as medium-sized (0.01 to 0.1%). The rearrangement joins TRBV9 to TRBJ1-1, with a possible D match to TRBD1 (6 bases). Germline-derived CDR1 and CDR2 are SGDLS and YYNGEE. This CDR3 has 14 residues. V was clipped by 3 bases and J by 5 bases, with 14 bases between them. As DNA, the CDR3 is TGTGCCAGCAGCGCCCAAGTAGGGGGGACTGAAGCTTTCTTT. Protein sequence: CASSAQVGGTEAFF.